This T cell receptor (beta chain) was obtained from a study of Graves' ophthalmopathy and Graves' hyperthyroidism. This clonotype was seen many times. Its cognate antigen is unknown. Moderately to severely active ophthalmopathy under 3 months, CAS at least 3, NOSPECS at least 4. The sequenced template was RNA, covering the TCR beta CDR3 region. The first round was an RT-PCR with HTBI primers, and the second round was a multiplex PCR. TCRdb analysed the multiplex PCR reads with MiXCR anew, one entry per CDR3 protein. The sample includes around 660,000 distinct CDR3 sequences, over 40% of them seen just once. The germline CDR1 and CDR2 sequences are SGHRS and YFSETQ. Between the trimmed V and J ends, which lost 4 bases and 1 base, there was a span of 8 bases. CDR3 length: 14 residues. General study points: A model of 13 signatures distinguished ophthalmopathy from stable hyperthyroidism at roughly 87% sensitivity and nearly 82% specificity. The model's prediction of ophthalmopathy progression had around 70% sensitivity and roughly 72% specificity.

The rearrangement joins TRBV5-1 to TRBJ2-2; no firm D call. The sample comprised peripheral blood. The sequence derives from an adult man with Graves' ophthalmopathy. DNA of the CDR3: TGCGCCAGCAGCCATGAAAGGAACACCGGGGAGCTGTTTTTT. Amino acid sequence: CASSHERNTGELFF.